This T cell receptor (beta chain) was identified during a study of CD8+ T cells in alopecia areata. Across the study: Each day, treated patients took oral tofacitinib twice, at 5 to 10 mg per dose. Tofacitinib therapy lasting 6 to 18 months was followed by 6 months off drug.

The sequencing template was cDNA reverse transcribed from extracted RNA. The repertoire was sequenced with immunoSEQ multiplex PCR; TCRdb's copy has only in-frame clones and lacks some. This sample has some 98,000 clones; about 58% occur once, and the top ten carry around 15%. V gave up 1 base and J gave up 8 bases, with 15 bases separating them. CDR1 is MNHEY and CDR2 is SMNVEV in the germline V gene (reference sequence). This CDR3 spans 15 amino acids. This clone showed up just once. Its cognate antigen is unknown. Indicated treatment: oral pan-JAK inhibitor, 5-10 mg twice daily. Patients with alopecia areata provided lesional scalp punch biopsies as well as peripheral blood. General observations from the study: Affected lesional scalp, above all in alopecia totalis/universalis, was more clonal than normal scalp.

The clonotype originates from a human donor with alopecia areata. The source material was CD8+ T cells sorted from blood, sampled at week 4, from a patient treated with tofacitinib. The V call is TRBV27, the J call TRBJ2-1, with D hard to call. The CDR3 bases are TGTGCCAGCAGTTTATGGCCTAGTTCTCTCGATGAGCAGTTCTTC. Its protein is CASSLWPSSLDEQFF.